The T cell receptor beta chain under discussion was sequenced for a study of cytomegalovirus exposure and HLA in healthy donors. The PCR was carried out with 60 Vbeta primers and 13 Jbeta primers. The repertoire was sequenced with immunoSEQ multiplex PCR; TCRdb's copy has only in-frame clones and lacks some. The sample includes fewer than 150,000 clones, 82% of them seen just once. The CDR3 is 15 amino acids. V dropped 0 bases and J dropped 6; count of bases not matched to a gene: 3. Germline V gene sequence: CDR1 LGHNA, CDR2 YSLEER. This receptor was obtained from a male donor in good health and CMV-seronegative. The sequenced sample was PBMCs. This chain connects TRBV4-3 to TRBJ2-1, with 9 nucleotides matching TRBD2. In DNA form, the CDR3 reads TGCGCCAGCAGCCAAGATACACTAGCGGGCAATGAGCAGTTCTTC. Amino acid sequence: CASSQDTLAGNEQFF.